Sequencing of this TCR beta chain was carried out in a study of blood T cell repertoires in COVID-19. Looking at the study overall: Acute and convalescent COVID-19 specimens originated in the United States, Italy and Spain. Sources were T cells, B-cell-depleted T cells, or PBMCs; the material itself was cDNA or gDNA.

Generated by immunoSEQ multiplex PCR, the TCRdb table keeps only in-frame clones and is missing some. Here the sample spans over 85,000 clones, about 85% being singletons. The CDR3 runs to 16 residues. V gave up 1 base and J gave up 5 bases; unmatched junction bases: 5. Germline CDR1 and CDR2: SEHNR and FQNEAQ (reference sequence). The sequenced material came from peripheral blood. The clonotype was recovered from a human donor in a cohort sampled during active COVID-19. V gene TRBV7-9 combines with J gene TRBJ2-5; 12 nucleotides line up with TRBD1. CDR3 in DNA: TGTGCCAGCAGCTTAGGGGGACAGGGGGCAATGGAGACCCAGTACTTC. Amino acid sequence: CASSLGGQGAMETQYF.